The 28 T cell receptor beta chains in this list originate from one sample, sequenced in a study of Graves' ophthalmopathy and Graves' hyperthyroidism. Researchers took RNA transcripts and amplified TCR beta CDR3 regions from them. Second-round multiplex PCR came after first-round RT-PCR with HTBI primers. TCRdb reprocessed the multiplex PCR reads via MiXCR and lists one record per CDR3 protein. The sample lists 350,000 to 450,000 distinct CDR3 sequences, roughly 20% seen once, with roughly 3.2% in the top ten. Sequenced material: peripheral blood. Receptors were obtained from a woman between 18 and 30 years old with stable Graves' hyperthyroidism.

This clonotype was observed at least ten times. This sequence joins TRBV6-5 and TRBJ1-2; D gene unclear. V lost 3 bases to trimming and J lost 6 bases, with 8 bases between them. The CDR3 loop spans 12 amino acids. CDR1 MNHEY and CDR2 SVGAGI come from the germline V gene. This chain's CDR3 is CASSYAGNGYTF. The CDR3 bases are TGTGCCAGCAGTTATGCGGGCAATGGCTACACCTTC.

This clonotype was seen many times. The chain is built from TRBV29-1 and TRBJ2-7, with 7 positions matching TRBD1. The V gene's germline CDR1 is SQVTM and CDR2 ANQGSEA. The CDR3 length is 12 residues. The J segment lost 2 bases and the V segment lost 6 bases, leaving 4 bases of the junction unmatched. The CDR3 is CSVRTGAYEQYF. Here the CDR3 DNA reads TGCAGCGTCCGGACAGGAGCCTACGAGCAGTACTTC.

The V and J genes are TRBV19 and TRBJ2-6; D unclear. The CDR3 extends over 13 amino acids. Trimming took off 9 bases at V and 1 base at J, with 7 bases between the two ends. Per germline, CDR1 LNHDA and CDR2 SQIVND (reference sequence). For the CDR3, the DNA is TGTGCCAGCCAGTATTCTGGGGCCAACGTCCTGACTTTC. This codes for CASQYSGANVLTF.

This clonotype was seen only a few times. Its ends do not fully match the called genes, so a read error is possible. The chain links TRBV12-3 or TRBV12-4 to TRBJ2-4, with TRBD2 identical over 13 bases. The CDR3 spans 18 residues. CDR3 protein: CASSPRRGLAGAKNIKYF. The CDR3, as DNA: TGTGCCAGCAGTCCGCGACGAGGACTAGCGGGAGCGAAAAACATTAAGTACTTC.

This clonotype came up many times. The rearrangement uses TRBV29-1 and TRBJ1-3; D call uncertain. The germline V gene has CDR1 SQVTM and CDR2 ANQGSEA. This CDR3 comprises 12 residues. V was shortened by 4 bases and J by 3 bases, with 7 bases between the two germline ends. CDR3: CSVVGSGNTIYF. The CDR3 nucleotides read TGCAGCGTTGTGGGAAGTGGAAACACCATATATTTT. Filled out from reference TRBV29-1 and TRBJ1-3, the complete variable domain reads SAVISQKPSRDICQRGTSLTIQCQVDSQVTMMFWYRQQPGQSLTLIATANQGSEATYESGFVIDKFPISRPNLTFSTLTVSNMSPEDSSIYLCSVVGSGNTIYFGEGSWLTVV.

Ten or more counts support this clonotype. V usage is TRBV6-5 and J usage is TRBJ2-4; 13 nucleotides match TRBD2. Germline trimming cut 6 bases from V and 7 bases from J; bases unmatched to any gene: 6. The CDR3 has 15 amino acids. CDR1 is MNHEY and CDR2 is SVGAGI in the germline V gene. The CDR3 DNA is TGTGCCAGCAGGAGACTAGCGGGGGGCGGGAACATTCAGTACTTC. This translates into CASRRLAGGGNIQYF.

This clonotype came up many times. The chain uses TRBV2 and TRBJ2-2, with D possibly being TRBD2 (6 bases). V was clipped by 8 bases and J by 0 bases, with 10 bases between them. Germline CDR1 SNHLY, CDR2 FYNNEI. This CDR3 has 14 residues. The CDR3 loop is CASGRLANTGELFF. The CDR3 DNA reads as TGTGCCAGCGGGAGACTAGCGAACACCGGGGAGCTGTTTTTT.

This clonotype was seen repeatedly, ten times or more. V and J are TRBV28 and TRBJ2-7, with TRBD2 identical over 8 bases. CDR1 is MDHEN and CDR2 is SYDVKM in the germline V gene. The CDR3 loop spans 17 amino acids. The junction had 13 bases not matched to a gene; V was cut back by 6 bases and J by 0 bases. The CDR3 spells CASRSQTGTSPSYEQYF. DNA of the CDR3: TGTGCCAGCAGGTCACAAACCGGGACTAGTCCCTCCTACGAGCAGTACTTC.

This clonotype was seen at least ten times. The genes are TRBV7-8 and TRBJ2-5; 14 bases map to TRBD2. Germline loops: CDR1 SGHVS, CDR2 FQNEAQ. The CDR3 extends over 16 amino acids. The V and J ends lost 3 bases and 5 bases, in that order; junction bases with no gene match: 5. CDR3 bases: TGTGCCAGCAGCTTTGGGACTAGCGGGAGCACCGAGACCCAGTACTTC. It yields the protein CASSFGTSGSTETQYF.

At least ten counts were recorded for this clonotype. The chain is built from TRBV10-3 and TRBJ1-2; D gene uncertain. Germline CDR1 ENHRY, CDR2 SYGVKD. V lost 5 bases, J lost 0 bases, and 10 bases lay in between. This CDR3 spans 14 amino acids. This CDR3 reads CAISKGAANYGYTF. The CDR3 DNA is TGTGCCATCAGTAAGGGAGCAGCTAACTATGGCTACACCTTC.

This clonotype has a handful of counts. V and J are TRBV10-3 and TRBJ1-1; the match to TRBD1 covers 7 bases. Trimming took 2 bases from V and 0 from J; bases not matched to a gene: 3. The CDR3 length is 15 residues. Germline V gene data show CDR1 as ENHRY and CDR2 as SYGVKD. CDR3 nucleotides: TGTGCCATCAGTGAGCTGGGACAGATGAACACTGAAGCTTTCTTT. This gives the protein CAISELGQMNTEAFF.

This clonotype was recorded at least ten times. The V and J genes are TRBV12-3 or TRBV12-4 and TRBJ1-2, with D unresolved. The CDR3 has 13 amino acids. Trimming left V 3 bases short and J 3 bases short, with 8 bases between. CDR3 DNA: TGTGCCAGCAGTTTCGGGATGGACTATGGCTACACCTTC. This sequence encodes CASSFGMDYGYTF.

This clonotype was counted many times. The gene calls are TRBV6-5 and TRBJ1-3; D may be TRBD1 (5 bases). Trimming cost V 5 bases and J 0 bases, with 11 bases left between them. CDR1 is MNHEY, CDR2 SVGAGI, per germline. This CDR3 has 15 amino acids. The CDR3 loop is CASSRGQISGNTIYF. CDR3 coding DNA: TGTGCCAGCAGTCGTGGACAAATCTCTGGAAACACCATATATTTT.

This clonotype was seen at least ten times. This chain connects TRBV28 to TRBJ2-5, with TRBD1 matching over 9 bases. Germline trimming cut 4 bases from V and 5 bases from J; bases unmatched to any gene: 14. The CDR3 sequence is 17 residues long. Germline values: CDR1 MDHEN, CDR2 SYDVKM. CDR3 loop: CASSSPPHRGREETQYF. The CDR3, as DNA: TGTGCCAGCAGTTCCCCCCCCCACAGGGGGCGCGAGGAGACCCAGTACTTC.

Ten or more counts support this clonotype. The J gene is TRBJ2-7, the V gene TRBV20-1; 9 bases are shared with TRBD2. J gave up 2 bases and V 3 bases, and 5 bases lay outside the gene matches. There are 14 residues in the CDR3. In germline, CDR1 is DFQATT, CDR2 SNEGSKA (reference sequence). The CDR3, as DNA: TGCAGTGCTAGGGGCGGGAGGGAGGCCTACGAGCAGTACTTC. Protein product: CSARGGREAYEQYF.

In regard to this clonotype: This may stem from a read error, because a much larger clone lies one nucleotide away. The chain combines TRBV28 with TRBJ2-7; 12 bases fit TRBD2. V dropped 6 bases and J dropped 6; count of bases not matched to a gene: 18. CDR3 size: 18 residues. Germline CDR1 and CDR2: MDHEN and SYDVKM. CDR3 sequence (DNA): TGTGCCAGCAGACACCGACTAGCGGGAGCCCTTCGGGGTCGCGAGCAGTACTTC. This translates into CASRHRLAGALRGREQYF.

This clonotype was recorded many times. The chain carries TRBV29-1 and TRBJ1-1; no clear D gene. Germline CDR1 SQVTM, CDR2 ANQGSEA. Trimming shortened V by 5 bases and J by 0 bases, and 10 bases separated the two germline ends. The CDR3 is made up of 13 amino acids. The CDR3 coding sequence is TGCAGCGTTCGGACGTCAATGAACACTGAAGCTTTCTTT. Amino acids: CSVRTSMNTEAFF. Looking up the rest from reference TRBV29-1 and TRBJ1-1 gives the full variable domain: SAVISQKPSRDICQRGTSLTIQCQVDSQVTMMFWYRQQPGQSLTLIATANQGSEATYESGFVIDKFPISRPNLTFSTLTVSNMSPEDSSIYLCSVRTSMNTEAFFGQGTRLTVV.

The sample holds many counts of this clonotype. V gene TRBV7-2 combines with J gene TRBJ2-7, with 9 bases aligning to TRBD2. J was trimmed by 4 bases and V by 5 bases; bases with no gene match: 12. There are 16 residues in the CDR3. Per the germline V gene, CDR1 is SGHTA and CDR2 is FQGNSA. The CDR3 nucleotides read TGTGCCAGCAGCCTCGGTGGCGGGAGGGCCATTTACGAGCAGTACTTC. Translating gives CASSLGGGRAIYEQYF.

V usage is TRBV7-2 and J usage is TRBJ1-3; 9 bases match TRBD1. Germline V CDR1 and CDR2: SGHTA, FQGNSA. The CDR3 has 15 residues. The junction had 11 bases not matched to a gene; V was cut back by 7 bases and J by 7 bases. In DNA, the CDR3 is TGTGCCAGCAAGGCCAATAGCGGGACAGGGAACACCATATATTTT. Translation gives CASKANSGTGNTIYF.

This clonotype was counted many times. DNA for the CDR3: TGTGCCAGCACTACTAGCAGCTCCTACGAGCAGTACTTC. Its translation: CASTTSSSYEQYF. The genes are TRBV7-8 and TRBJ2-7, with D possibly matching TRBD2 (6 bases). CDR3 length equals 13 residues. The germline V gene encodes CDR1 SGHVS and CDR2 FQNEAQ. The V gene lost 7 bases and the J gene lost 0 bases, with 10 bases spanning the gap.

V is TRBV10-1 and J is TRBJ2-3; TRBD2 matches at 7 bases. Germline V gene sequence: CDR1 WNHNN, CDR2 SYGVQD (reference sequence). V shed 3 bases and J 1 base; nucleotides not matched to a gene: 7. This CDR3 contains 16 residues. CDR3 sequence (DNA): TGCGCCAGCAGTGATAGTAGCGGGTCTCGCACAGATACGCAGTATTTT. It specifies CASSDSSGSRTDTQYF.

This clonotype was counted at least ten times. This chain joins TRBV28 and TRBJ1-2; 9 nucleotides agree with TRBD1. CDR1 is MDHEN and CDR2 is SYDVKM in the germline V gene. The CDR3 consists of 15 residues. The ends lost 4 bases at V and 8 bases at J; junction bases unmatched: 11. The CDR3 is CASSSLGTGGTGYTF. The CDR3 DNA is TGTGCCAGCAGTTCCCTGGGCACAGGGGGCACGGGCTACACCTTC.

This clonotype was counted at least ten times. The chain is built from TRBV6-1 and TRBJ2-7, with D perhaps matching TRBD2 (5 bases). The CDR3 covers 12 residues. Trimming removed 1 base at V and 6 bases at J, with 7 bases between. Germline CDR1 MNHNS, CDR2 SASEGT. The CDR3 DNA reads TGTGCCAGCAGTGAAGGGGAGAGCGAGCAGTACTTC. Protein: CASSEGESEQYF.

V usage is TRBV7-9 and J usage is TRBJ1-2; D unclear. V shed 6 bases and J shed 4 bases, with 9 bases lying between them. Germline lookup yields CDR1 SEHNR and CDR2 FQNEAQ (reference sequence). The CDR3 loop spans 12 amino acids. CDR3 bases: TGTGCCAGCAGTACGGGAATCTATGGCTACACCTTC. Protein product: CASSTGIYGYTF.

In this sample, this clonotype turned up many times. The V and J genes are TRBV28 and TRBJ2-7, with D maybe TRBD2 (6 bases). Germline CDR1 reads MDHEN; CDR2 reads SYDVKM. Trimming removed 2 bases at V and 4 bases at J, with 18 bases between. The length of the CDR3 is 16 residues. The CDR3 sequence is CASSLVPGSILYEQYF. The CDR3 DNA reads as TGTGCCAGCAGTTTAGTTCCCGGGAGTATCTTATACGAGCAGTACTTC. Drawing the rest from reference TRBV28 and TRBJ2-7, the complete variable domain is DVKVTQSSRYLVKRTGEKVFLECVQDMDHENMFWYRQDPGLGLRLIYFSYDVKMKEKGDIPEGYSVSREKKERFSLILESASTNQTSMYLCASSLVPGSILYEQYFGPGTRLTVT.

This clonotype has a handful of counts. This sequence joins TRBV7-9 and TRBJ1-1, with TRBD1 matching over 7 bases. This CDR3 is 14 amino acids long. V shed 4 bases and J 3 bases; nucleotides not matched to a gene: 5. Germline V gene lookup returns CDR1 SEHNR and CDR2 FQNEAQ (reference sequence). CDR3: CASSSGQSDTEAFF. The CDR3 bases are TGTGCCAGCAGCTCGGGACAGTCGGACACTGAAGCTTTCTTT.

The chain couples TRBV12-3 or TRBV12-4 to TRBJ1-6; 7 bases match TRBD1. V lost 6 bases and J lost 7; bases outside the gene matches: 12. The CDR3 has 16 residues. Written as DNA, the CDR3 is TGTGCCAGCAGCACCGGGACAGATTATTTGAATTCACCCCTCCACTTT. Translation gives CASSTGTDYLNSPLHF.

This chain joins TRBV6-1 and TRBJ2-5; TRBD2 matches at 8 bases. The V gene's germline CDR1 is MNHNS and CDR2 SASEGT. The length of the CDR3 is 16 residues. Losses at the gene ends were 7 bases for V and 5 bases for J; bases not matched to a gene: 15. The CDR3, as DNA: TGTGCCAGCATCGACCGGGGGGGGTATGTGGTGGAGACCCAGTACTTC. Its translation: CASIDRGGYVVETQYF.